This T cell receptor (beta chain) was obtained from a study of shared clonotypes between healthy human individuals. Overall study: Each donor had three CD4 naive, three CD4 memory, two CD8 naive and one CD8 memory plate.

The CDR3 loop spans 17 amino acids. Germline CDR1 is SQVTM and CDR2 is ANQGSEA. V was trimmed by 7 bases and J by 3 bases, leaving 24 bases between them. Here immunoSEQ multiplex PCR was the method, and the copy in TCRdb shows in-frame clones only, minus some. The table includes around 200,000 clones, about 68% detected once. The sequencing input was memory CD4+ T cells sorted from blood. Subset denoted: CD45RA-negative fraction. This clonotype was obtained from a young man in good health. The chain uses TRBV29-1 and TRBJ2-2; D gene unclear. CDR3 in amino acids: CSAAKSVGLPDTGELFF. CDR3 nucleotides: TGCAGCGCCGCAAAGTCAGTCGGGCTCCCGGACACCGGGGAGCTGTTTTTT.